The clone carrying this T cell receptor (beta chain) was seen only once. Additional DNA sequences in this sample encode the identical CDR3. Germline values: CDR1 GTSNPN, CDR2 SVGIG (reference sequence). This CDR3 is 15 amino acids long. With 0 bases removed from V and 1 base from J, the gap between germline ends came to 10 bases. This sample is drawn from a study of shared clonotypes between healthy human individuals. Study overall: The donor group consisted of two women and a few men, aged 18 to 49.

Profiled with immunoSEQ multiplex PCR; TCRdb holds only in-frame clones, not every one. The top ten clones hold roughly 0.13% of a sample with some 2,400,000 clones, more than 90% of them seen once. This receptor was taken from a man aged 18 to 30 in good health. Sample: naive CD4+ T cells sorted from blood. Subset of the sample: CD45RA+ positively selected. The chain carries TRBV30 and TRBJ1-3; a weak D match, TRBD1 (6 bases). Here the CDR3 reads CAWSVRRGSGNTIYF. CDR3 nucleotide sequence: TGTGCCTGGAGTGTACGGAGGGGGTCTGGAAACACCATATATTTT.